This section outlines one T cell receptor beta chain sequence together with its context. As yet, its antigen is unknown. The data stem from a study of CXCR3-negative and CXCR3-positive naive CD8 T cells. Study-level results: When CXCR3-positive naive cells were set against CXCR3-negative naive cells, the former had more hydrophobic TRB CDR3s. High diversity, comparable across both naive subsets, contrasted with much lower diversity in memory CD8+ cells.

In preparing the TRB cDNA libraries, 5' RACE with UMI labels was used. TCRdb processed the 5' RACE reads again and assigns one entry to each CDR3 protein, with no DNA. The sample is made up of over 100,000 distinct CDR3 sequences, and the top ten hold approximately 0.4% of it. Looked up from germline, CDR1 is LGHNA and CDR2 is YNFKEQ. The CDR3 runs 11 residues. Sequencing was performed on naive CXCR3+ CD8+ T cells from blood. Indicated subset: CD45RO-CCR7+CD27+CD95- naive CD8+ T cells expressing CXCR3 (TNR3+). The gene calls are TRBV4-2 and TRBJ2-7; TCRdb proposes TRBD2, but this gene call is untestable without DNA. The sequence came from a human donor in good health. Some clones in this sample may be carry-over from other donors' samples. Here the CDR3 reads CASSQGRLQHF.